This passage covers 23 T cell receptor beta chains from one sample sequenced in a study of blood T cell repertoires in COVID-19. Measured with immunoSEQ multiplex PCR; TCRdb has only the in-frame clones, and not every one. Of tens of thousands of clones in the sample, over 85% were seen once. Sample: peripheral blood. The receptors were gathered from a man aged 80 or over with acute or convalescent COVID-19.

The V and J genes are TRBV18 and TRBJ2-7; possibly TRBD1 for D (6 bases). With 6 bases removed from V and 2 bases from J, the gap between germline ends came to 14 bases. There are 14 residues in the CDR3. Per germline, CDR1 KGHSH and CDR2 LQKENI. The CDR3 sequence: CASSGGQGTYEQYF. The CDR3 DNA is TGTGCCAGCTCGGGCGGTCAGGGGACCTACGAGCAGTACTTC.

The gene calls are TRBV6-5 and TRBJ2-7; possible D gene TRBD2, 5 bases. Germline V gene sequence: CDR1 MNHEY, CDR2 SVGAGI. The CDR3 has 12 residues. Trimming removed 5 bases from V and 3 bases from J, with 8 bases in between. The CDR3 is CASSRGIYEQYF. The CDR3 nucleotides read TGTGCCAGCAGTCGAGGGATCTACGAGCAGTACTTC.

The J gene is TRBJ2-7, the V gene TRBV3-1 (or the pseudogene TRBV3-2); 10 bases are shared with TRBD2. Trimming cost V 4 bases and J 4 bases; bases outside gene matches: 4. Germline CDR1 is LGHDT and CDR2 is YNNKEL (reference sequence). This CDR3 spans 14 amino acids. CDR3 in amino acids: CASSPQRGGYEQYF. The CDR3 DNA is TGTGCCAGCAGCCCGCAGCGGGGGGGGTACGAGCAGTACTTC.

The chain uses TRBV2 and TRBJ2-7; 8 bases agree with TRBD1. The CDR3 runs to 14 residues. CDR1 and CDR2 (germline): SNHLY, FYNNEI. V trimming: 5 bases; J trimming: 3 bases; junction bases outside the gene matches: 6. CDR3 nucleotides: TGTGCCAGCAGTCTTGTGACAGGGGTCTACGAGCAGTACTTC. Translating it yields CASSLVTGVYEQYF. Full variable domain (remainder filled in from reference TRBV2 and TRBJ2-7): EPEVTQTPSHQVTQMGQEVILRCVPISNHLYFYWYRQILGQKVEFLVSFYNNEISEKSEIFDDQFSVERPDGSNFTLKIRSTKLEDSAMYFCASSLVTGVYEQYFGPGTRLTVT.

In DNA form, the CDR3 reads TGTGCCAGCAGCGTCGGCGGGACAGGGGGGTCCGGGGAGCTGTTTTTT. It yields the protein CASSVGGTGGSGELFF. V gene TRBV5-4 combines with J gene TRBJ2-2, with 11 bases matching TRBD1. Germline lookup yields CDR1 SGHNT and CDR2 YYREEE (reference sequence). The J segment lost 6 bases and the V segment lost 4 bases, leaving 8 bases of the junction unmatched. CDR3 length: 16 residues.

This chain joins TRBV14 and TRBJ2-2, with 7 bases lining up with TRBD1. The V gene end was trimmed by 4 bases and the J gene end by 8 bases; junction bases not matched to a gene: 4. This CDR3 spans 13 amino acids. CDR1 and CDR2 from the germline V gene are SGHDN and FVKESK. CDR3 bases: TGTGCCAGCAGCCGGACAGGTTTGGGGGAGCTGTTTTTT. Amino acid sequence: CASSRTGLGELFF.

This CDR3 reads CASSLLQGVTYEQYF. In DNA form, the CDR3 reads TGTGCCAGCAGCTTACTACAGGGGGTCACCTACGAGCAGTACTTC. V usage is TRBV7-9 and J usage is TRBJ2-7; 8 bases fit TRBD1. V gave up 2 bases and J gave up 2 bases; unmatched junction bases: 5. Germline V gene lookup returns CDR1 SEHNR and CDR2 FQNEAQ (reference sequence). CDR3 size: 15 residues.

The table lists this clone with a count of one. This rearrangement joins TRBV5-1 to TRBJ2-7, with D maybe TRBD2 (5 bases). The ends were cut back, 1 base at V and 2 bases at J, with 25 bases in the middle. The CDR3 loop spans 19 amino acids. The germline V gene has CDR1 SGHRS and CDR2 YFSETQ. The CDR3 is CASSLRTGYEPTGTYEQYF. CDR3 nucleotide sequence: TGCGCCAGCAGCTTGAGGACGGGGTATGAGCCCACGGGGACCTACGAGCAGTACTTC. Supplemented by reference TRBV5-1 and TRBJ2-7, the full variable domain reads KAGVTQTPRYLIKTRGQQVTLSCSPISGHRSVSWYQQTPGQGLQFLFEYFSETQRNKGNFPGRFSGRQFSNSRSEMNVSTLELGDSALYLCASSLRTGYEPTGTYEQYFGPGTRLTVT.

Only one count was recorded for this clone. This chain links TRBV2 with TRBJ1-1, with D possibly being TRBD1 (5 bases). Germline V lookup: CDR1 SNHLY, CDR2 FYNNEI. Between the trimmed V and J ends, which lost 2 bases and 5 bases, there was a span of 6 bases. This CDR3 is built from 12 residues. In nucleotides, the CDR3 is TGTGCCAGCAGTGAAAGGGGAACTGAAGCTTTCTTT. Its protein is CASSERGTEAFF.

V is TRBV3-1 (or the pseudogene TRBV3-2) and J is TRBJ2-3, with TRBD1 as a possible D gene (6 bases). V was clipped by 4 bases and J by 0 bases, with 11 bases between them. The CDR3 runs 15 residues. CDR1 is LGHDT and CDR2 is YNNKEL in the germline V gene (reference sequence). The CDR3 DNA is TGTGCCAGCAGCCTCGGGACATCTAGCACAGATACGCAGTATTTT. This codes for CASSLGTSSTDTQYF.

The rearrangement links TRBV7-2 to TRBJ2-5, with TRBD2 identical over 14 bases. The CDR3 sequence is 17 residues long. The germline gives CDR1 SGHTA, CDR2 FQGNSA. V dropped 1 base and J dropped 7; count of bases not matched to a gene: 8. This CDR3 is CASSLEGLAGVRGTQYF. The DNA of the CDR3 is TGTGCCAGCAGCTTAGAGGGACTAGCGGGGGTAAGAGGGACCCAGTACTTC.

The chain links TRBV5-1 to TRBJ2-3, with 7 bases matching TRBD2. The CDR3 consists of 15 residues. Germline CDR1 and CDR2: SGHRS and YFSETQ. V shed 3 bases and J 3 bases; nucleotides not matched to a gene: 7. The CDR3 DNA reads as TGCGCCAGCAGCTCCACGGGGGGTTTGACAGATACGCAGTATTTT. This codes for CASSSTGGLTDTQYF.

The rearrangement joins TRBV6-5 to TRBJ1-4; no firm D call. Looked up from germline, CDR1 is MNHEY and CDR2 is SVGAGI. Trimming took off 3 bases at V and 5 bases at J, with 10 bases between the two ends. The CDR3 spans 14 residues. This CDR3 is CASSYGQLNEKLFF. CDR3 DNA sequence: TGTGCCAGCAGTTATGGGCAGCTGAATGAAAAACTGTTTTTT.

The CDR3 here is CASSLGQGTNEKLFF. The CDR3 nucleotides read TGTGCCAGCAGCTTGGGCCAGGGAACTAATGAAAAACTGTTTTTT. The J gene is TRBJ1-4, the V gene TRBV5-8, with a weak D call TRBD1 (5 bases). Germline CDR1 and CDR2: SGHTS and YDEGEE. Between the trimmed V and J ends, which lost 0 bases and 1 base, there was a span of 7 bases. This CDR3 is 15 amino acids long.

This clone was recorded once. The genes are TRBV14 and TRBJ2-5; 8 bases are shared with TRBD2. Germline trimming cut 4 bases from V and 1 base from J; bases unmatched to any gene: 11. The CDR3 runs to 17 residues. The germline V gene has CDR1 SGHDN and CDR2 FVKESK. The CDR3 loop is CASSPRAQLAAQETQYF. The DNA of the CDR3 is TGTGCCAGCAGCCCCCGAGCCCAACTAGCGGCCCAAGAGACCCAGTACTTC.

This chain links TRBV20-1 with TRBJ1-6; D uncertain. With 3 bases removed from V and 0 bases from J, the gap between germline ends came to 15 bases. Germline V lookup: CDR1 DFQATT, CDR2 SNEGSKA (reference sequence). The CDR3 extends over 17 amino acids. The CDR3 protein is CSASAFWLSSYNSPLHF. CDR3 nucleotides: TGCAGTGCTAGTGCGTTTTGGTTGAGCTCCTATAATTCACCCCTCCACTTT.

This clone has just one count. The chain uses TRBV2 and TRBJ1-2; 9 bases match TRBD1. The junction had 10 bases not matched to a gene; V was cut back by 6 bases and J by 8 bases. This CDR3 has 14 amino acids. CDR1 SNHLY and CDR2 FYNNEI come from the germline V gene. CDR3 loop: CASSTGTGTFGYTF. The CDR3 DNA sequence: TGTGCCAGCAGCACCGGGACAGGGACTTTCGGCTACACCTTC.

This clone showed up just once. The chain carries TRBV15 and TRBJ2-1; 7 bases fit TRBD1. This CDR3 has 17 amino acids. Germline V gives CDR1 LNHNV, CDR2 YYDKDF (reference sequence). After removal of 0 bases from V and 4 bases from J, the junction contained 9 bases not matched to a gene. In DNA, the CDR3 is TGTGCCACCAGCAGAGAGGGACCGGGACAGAGATACAATGAGCAGTTCTTC. Translated, it gives CATSREGPGQRYNEQFF.

The rearrangement joins TRBV7-9 to TRBJ2-1; 7 nucleotides agree with TRBD1. Germline V gene sequence: CDR1 SEHNR, CDR2 FQNEAQ (reference sequence). This CDR3 spans 14 amino acids. V lost 5 bases, J lost 1 base, and 2 bases stayed unmatched. CDR3 in amino acids: CASSRTGSYNEQFF. The CDR3 region has the DNA TGTGCCAGCAGCCGGACAGGATCCTACAATGAGCAGTTCTTC.

Only one count was recorded for this clone. V is TRBV10-3 and J is TRBJ1-1; 11 bases agree with TRBD1. Looked up from germline, CDR1 is ENHRY and CDR2 is SYGVKD. The CDR3 length is 14 residues. V shed 6 bases, J shed 4 bases, and the junction held 4 bases outside the gene matches. CDR3 residues: CAIRGDRGGTEAFF. CDR3 DNA sequence: TGTGCCATCAGAGGGGACAGGGGGGGCACTGAAGCTTTCTTT.

The chain links TRBV15 to TRBJ1-4; the D gene is possibly TRBD1 (5 bases). From germline, CDR1 is LNHNV and CDR2 YYDKDF (reference sequence). V lost 3 bases, J lost 6 bases, and 8 bases lay in between. The CDR3 totals 13 residues. CDR3 protein: CATSRGGDEKLFF. CDR3 nucleotides: TGTGCCACCAGCAGGGGGGGGGATGAAAAACTGTTTTTT. Combining the CDR3 with reference TRBV15 and TRBJ1-4 gives the whole variable domain DAMVIQNPRYQVTQFGKPVTLSCSQTLNHNVMYWYQQKSSQAPKLLFHYYDKDFNNEADTPDNFQSRRPNTSFCFLDIRSPGLGDTAMYLCATSRGGDEKLFFGSGTQLSVL.

This clone appeared a single time. The genes are TRBV5-1 and TRBJ1-3; the D is unclear. Trimming cost V 5 bases and J 0 bases, with 15 bases left between them. This CDR3 comprises 16 residues. The V gene's germline CDR1 is SGHRS and CDR2 YFSETQ. The CDR3 sequence is CASRGSGGSSGNTIYF. In DNA, the CDR3 is TGCGCCAGCAGGGGATCAGGAGGGAGCTCTGGAAACACCATATATTTT.

The rearrangement joins TRBV11-3 to TRBJ2-3; 7 bases align to TRBD1. Germline lookup yields CDR1 SGHNT and CDR2 YENEEA. V lost 2 bases to trimming and J lost 4 bases; unmatched junction nucleotides: 0. CDR3 length: 13 residues. CDR3 sequence reads: CASSLQGADTQYF. For the CDR3, the DNA is TGTGCCAGCAGCTTACAGGGGGCAGATACGCAGTATTTT.